The rows below give T cell receptor beta chains drawn from one sample of a study of shared clonotypes between healthy human individuals. Clones were sequenced by immunoSEQ multiplex PCR, and TCRdb holds only the in-frame ones, with some missing. Here the sample spans 2,500,000 or so clones, around 93% being singletons. The specimen was naive CD4+ T cells from PBMCs. Source of these receptors: a man between 18 and 35 years old in good health. Some clones in this sample may be carry-over from other donors' samples. CDR3s include the opening cysteine and the closing phenylalanine or tryptophan. Fields, in order: CDR3 DNA, CDR3 protein, clone size, J gene, V gene, D gene. A D gene is named only where the DNA matches it firmly. Only some rows state a clone size, as once, few, many or a class for expanded clones.

TGTGCCAGCAGACCCTGGGGGGGCAGGGCCAAAAACATTCAGTACTTC | CASRPWGGRAKNIQYF | - | TRBJ2-4 | TRBV27 | -
TGCGCCAGCAGCCAAGGCCCGACAGGGGGCGACTATGGCTACACCTTC | CASSQGPTGGDYGYTF | once | TRBJ1-2 | TRBV4-3 | TRBD1
TGCGCCAGCAGCGCCTCCGGTGGGACACTATCCTACAATGAGCAGTTCTTC | CASSASGGTLSYNEQFF | - | TRBJ2-1 | TRBV5-1 | -
TGTGCCAGCAGCTCGACTAGCGGGAGAGTAGGTGAGCAGTTCTTC | CASSSTSGRVGEQFF | - | TRBJ2-1 | TRBV28 | TRBD2
TGTGCCAGCAGTGCCCCACTCACAGGGGATCAGCCCCAGCATTTT | CASSAPLTGDQPQHF | - | TRBJ1-5 | TRBV28 | TRBD1
TGTGCCAGCACCGCCATTTGGCCTTCGGATACGCAGTATTTT | CASTAIWPSDTQYF | - | TRBJ2-3 | TRBV28 | -
TGTGCCAGCAGTCGCTGGGGAGGGCAAGAGACCCAGTACTTC | CASSRWGGQETQYF | - | TRBJ2-5 | TRBV6-5 | TRBD2
TGTGCCAGCAGCTCCTTGACAGGTCCGTACGAGCAGTACTTC | CASSSLTGPYEQYF | - | TRBJ2-7 | TRBV7-3 | -
TGTGCCAGCACTACCCAGGAACCCCGACAGGAAACCTACGAGCAGTACTTC | CASTTQEPRQETYEQYF | - | TRBJ2-7 | TRBV28 | -
TGTGCCAGCAGCCCCGAGGGGACCTCTAGGAATGAGCAGTTCTTC | CASSPEGTSRNEQFF | - | TRBJ2-1 | TRBV9 | -
TGTGCCAGCAGCGGAGTGGCGGGCAAAGATACGCAGTATTTT | CASSGVAGKDTQYF | - | TRBJ2-3 | TRBV9 | -
TGTGCCAGCAGGGGGACAGGGAAGGGTGAAAAACTGTTTTTT | CASRGTGKGEKLFF | - | TRBJ1-4 | TRBV27 | TRBD1
TGTGCCAGCAGTCCCACTGGCCCTTCCGCGCTTCCCCTCCACTTT | CASSPTGPSALPLHF | - | TRBJ1-6 | TRBV6-1 | -
TGTGCCAGCAGTTACTTACGACAGGGTTTGAACACTGAAGCTTTCTTT | CASSYLRQGLNTEAFF | - | TRBJ1-1 | TRBV6-5 | TRBD1
TGTGCCAGCAGCCCGGGGCTGGTGAGGGGCGAGCAGTACTTC | CASSPGLVRGEQYF | - | TRBJ2-7 | TRBV7-9 | -
TGCGCCAGCAGCTTGGAGGGTGCGGGCGCTGAAGCTTTCTTT | CASSLEGAGAEAFF | - | TRBJ1-1 | TRBV5-1 | -
TGTGCCACAACCGGGACAGGTCAATATGTGGGCTACACCTTC | CATTGTGQYVGYTF | - | TRBJ1-2 | TRBV28 | TRBD1